The TCR beta chain under discussion was sequenced for a study of cytomegalovirus exposure and HLA in healthy donors. Findings and caveats of the study: Many donors carried some public TCRs, although rarity characterized most TCR sequences. Some highly shared sequence variants likely arose as a pipeline artifact.

Notes on this clone: The antigen remains unidentified.

V gave up 2 bases and J gave up 7 bases; unmatched junction bases: 5. Germline values: CDR1 SEHNR, CDR2 FQNEAQ (reference sequence). The CDR3 loop spans 16 amino acids. 13 Jbeta primers and 60 Vbeta primers were used for the PCR. Method: immunoSEQ multiplex PCR; TCRdb's copy keeps in-frame clones and lacks some. Of roughly 100,000 clones in the sample, more than 75% are singletons; the top ten hold about a tenth. The donors were healthy bone marrow donors. The specimen was PBMCs. The TCR sequence derives from a woman aged 18-30 years in good health and CMV-seropositive. This rearrangement joins TRBV7-9 to TRBJ2-1; 13 nucleotides line up with TRBD2. Here the CDR3 DNA reads TGTGCCAGCAGCTTACCACTAGCGGGAGGGAGTAATGAGCAGTTCTTC. Amino acids: CASSLPLAGGSNEQFF.